The next 21 T cell receptor beta chains were all read from a single sample in a study of T cells after yellow fever vaccination. From the 5' RACE reads, TCRdb called clonotypes with MiXCR, one entry per CDR3 protein. The table lists 510,000 or so distinct CDR3 sequences, about 19% of them singletons. Sequencing was performed on PBMCs, taken 15 days after the yellow fever booster vaccination. These receptors originate from a man aged 25 to 40 who received the YFV17D yellow fever vaccine.

The chain joins TRBV7-6 to TRBJ2-3, with a possible D match to TRBD2 (6 bases). V was pared by 0 bases and J by 3 bases, with 10 bases between. This CDR3 is built from 15 residues. Germline CDR1 is SGHVS and CDR2 is FNYEAQ. In DNA, the CDR3 is TGTGCCAGCAGCTTAGCGGGAGGAAAGACAGATACGCAGTATTTT. Translating gives CASSLAGGKTDTQYF.

The CDR3, as DNA: TGTGCCAGCAGCTTAAGGACAGCAACTAATGAAAAACTGTTTTTT. Residues: CASSLRTATNEKLFF. This chain uses TRBV7-9 with TRBJ1-4; the D gene is possibly TRBD1 (6 bases). V lost 2 bases to trimming and J lost 0 bases, with 7 bases between them. Germline CDR1 SEHNR, CDR2 FQNEAQ (reference sequence). The CDR3 length is 15 residues.

The chain is built from TRBV27 and TRBJ1-1, with 7 bases aligning to TRBD1. Germline-derived CDR1 and CDR2 are MNHEY and SMNVEV (reference sequence). This CDR3 has 14 residues. With 2 bases clipped from V and 2 bases from J, the junction kept 2 bases outside the gene matches. CDR3 bases: TGTGCCAGCAGTTTAAGGGGGCAAAACACTGAAGCTTTCTTT. It yields the protein CASSLRGQNTEAFF.

This clonotype was picked up a small number of times. The rearrangement joins TRBV15 to TRBJ2-7; 8 positions match TRBD1. The CDR3 runs to 13 residues. V lost 3 bases and J lost 5; bases outside the gene matches: 3. Germline V gives CDR1 LNHNV, CDR2 YYDKDF (reference sequence). Here the CDR3 DNA reads TGTGCCACCAGCAGCCAGACAGGGGACGAGCAGTACTTC. It encodes CATSSQTGDEQYF.

The CDR3 region has the DNA TGTGCCATAAAATTCACCGGGGAGCTGTTTTTT. Encoded protein: CAIKFTGELFF. V gene TRBV7-9 combines with J gene TRBJ2-2; D is unresolved. Germline assignment: CDR1 SEHNR and CDR2 FQNEAQ (reference sequence). This CDR3 is built from 11 residues. V was trimmed by 10 bases and J by 4 bases, leaving 7 bases between them.

The V gene is TRBV27, the J gene TRBJ2-3; D unclear. Germline V lookup: CDR1 MNHEY, CDR2 SMNVEV (reference sequence). This CDR3 is built from 13 residues. V was cut by 6 bases and J by 3 bases, with 10 bases left in between. The CDR3 reads CASRQSRTDTQYF. The CDR3 DNA is TGTGCCAGCAGGCAGTCTCGGACAGATACGCAGTATTTT.

This clonotype came up a few times. The chain recombines TRBV25-1 with TRBJ2-2; D gene unclear. CDR1 and CDR2 from the germline V gene are MGHDK and SYGVNS. V was shortened by 0 bases and J by 0 bases, with 8 bases between the two germline ends. CDR3 length equals 16 residues. The CDR3, as DNA: TGTGCCAGCAGTGAATACGGGCCCGCGAACACCGGGGAGCTGTTTTTT. Its protein product is CASSEYGPANTGELFF.

This chain uses TRBV3-1 with TRBJ2-7; D assignment may be TRBD1 or TRBD2 (5 bases each). CDR1 and CDR2 (germline): LGHDT, YNNKEL (reference sequence). The length of the CDR3 is 14 residues. The germline V and J ends were trimmed by 1 base and 2 bases, with 9 bases remaining between them. The CDR3 nucleotides read TGTGCCAGCAGCCAAGTGGGACCCACCTACGAGCAGTACTTC. Its protein product is CASSQVGPTYEQYF.

This clonotype was counted between two and nine times. V usage is TRBV20-1 and J usage is TRBJ2-5, with 12 bases identical to TRBD2. This CDR3 has 16 residues. V lost 5 bases, J lost 5 bases, and 12 bases stayed unmatched. Germline CDR1 is DFQATT and CDR2 is SNEGSKA (reference sequence). CDR3 amino acids: CSASRLAGEVMETQYF. CDR3 in DNA: TGCAGTGCTTCAAGACTAGCGGGAGAAGTAATGGAGACCCAGTACTTC.

The chain employs TRBV7-3 and TRBJ2-3, with TRBD2 identical over 7 bases. CDR1 and CDR2 from the germline V gene are SGHTA and FQGTGA. V lost 2 bases and J lost 1; bases outside the gene matches: 6. This CDR3 contains 16 residues. CDR3 residues: CASSLFLADGTDTQYF. As DNA, the CDR3 is TGTGCCAGCAGCTTATTTCTAGCGGACGGCACAGATACGCAGTATTTT.

V usage is TRBV10-3 and J usage is TRBJ1-1; D is unresolved. The CDR3 totals 14 residues. Germline assignment: CDR1 ENHRY and CDR2 SYGVKD. Deletions cut 6 bases from V and 4 bases from J, with 15 bases between. CDR3: CAIREGWGSTEAFF. CDR3 sequence (DNA): TGTGCCATCAGGGAGGGATGGGGTAGCACTGAAGCTTTCTTT.

Only a few counts were recorded for this clonotype. The chain uses TRBV14 and TRBJ2-1, with D perhaps matching TRBD1 or TRBD2 (6 bases each). Germline CDR1 reads SGHDN; CDR2 reads FVKESK. Deletions cut 4 bases from V and 1 base from J, with 14 bases between. The CDR3 contains 16 residues. The CDR3 is CASSPPGALSYNEQFF. Here the CDR3 DNA reads TGTGCCAGCAGCCCCCCGGGGGCTCTTTCCTACAATGAGCAGTTCTTC.

This clonotype appeared many times. This rearrangement joins TRBV5-1 to TRBJ2-1, with TRBD2 matching 9 bases. Germline V gene sequence: CDR1 SGHRS, CDR2 YFSETQ. V lost 5 bases to trimming and J lost 0 bases; unmatched junction nucleotides: 6. The CDR3 is made up of 16 amino acids. The CDR3 loop reads CASRPTSGSSYNEQFF. The CDR3 DNA follows: TGCGCCAGCAGGCCGACTAGCGGTAGCTCCTACAATGAGCAGTTCTTC.

This rearrangement joins TRBV9 to TRBJ2-1; TRBD2 aligns across 9 bases. This CDR3 region has 13 residues. The germline CDR1 and CDR2 sequences are SGDLS and YYNGEE. Trimming removed 7 bases from V and 7 bases from J; junction bases left unmatched: 6. The CDR3 reads CASAGTSRNEQFF. CDR3 DNA sequence: TGTGCCAGCGCCGGGACTAGCAGGAATGAGCAGTTCTTC. Variable domain in full (rest from reference TRBV9 and TRBJ2-1): DSGVTQTPKHLITATGQRVTLRCSPRSGDLSVYWYQQSLDQGLQFLIQYYNGEERAKGNILERFSAQQFPDLHSELNLSSLELGDSALYFCASAGTSRNEQFFGPGTRLTVL.

Only a few counts were recorded for this clonotype. This chain connects TRBV5-1 to TRBJ2-4, with 12 bases fitting TRBD2. CDR3 size: 15 residues. The V and J ends lost 2 bases and 5 bases, in that order; junction bases with no gene match: 2. From germline, CDR1 is SGHRS and CDR2 YFSETQ. CDR3 sequence (DNA): TGCGCCAGCAGCTTCGGACTAGCGGGGCAAAACATTCAGTACTTC. Its protein is CASSFGLAGQNIQYF.

Comment on this clonotype: An end of the junction does not agree with germline; a read error may underlie this. This rearrangement joins TRBV30 to TRBJ1-1; D not resolved. The CDR3 is 12 residues long. The germline gives CDR1 GTSNPN, CDR2 SVGIG (reference sequence). CDR3 nucleotide sequence: TGTGCCTGGAGTGTACCTGGCACTGAAGTTTTCTTT. Translating gives CAWSVPGTEVFF.

The chain links TRBV20-1 to TRBJ2-1, with D uncertain. V lost 5 bases to trimming and J lost 2 bases, with 7 bases between them. The CDR3 extends over 12 amino acids. Germline values: CDR1 DFQATT, CDR2 SNEGSKA (reference sequence). CDR3 sequence: CSADRAYNEQFF. Written as DNA, the CDR3 is TGCAGTGCTGACCGGGCCTACAATGAGCAGTTCTTC.

This clonotype has only a few counts. The V call is TRBV5-1, the J call TRBJ2-3; TRBD1 aligns across 9 bases. CDR3 size: 16 residues. The germline V gene encodes CDR1 SGHRS and CDR2 YFSETQ. J lost 2 bases, V lost 0 bases, and 4 bases had no gene match. The CDR3 DNA is TGCGCCAGCAGCTTGGGGGACAGGGCCCACACAGATACGCAGTATTTT. Protein product: CASSLGDRAHTDTQYF.

The chain joins TRBV20-1 to TRBJ1-4; D unclear. Germline CDR1 and CDR2: DFQATT and SNEGSKA (reference sequence). The CDR3 has 12 amino acids. The V end was cut by 3 bases, the J end by 6 bases, with 8 bases between. As DNA, the CDR3 is TGCAGTGCTAGGGGGTTTGATGAAAAACTGTTTTTT. Its translation: CSARGFDEKLFF.

The gene calls are TRBV20-1 and TRBJ2-1; 8 bases agree with TRBD2. With V trimmed by 0 bases and J by 6 bases, 7 bases remained unmatched. The CDR3 is 15 residues long. CDR1 and CDR2 from the germline V gene are DFQATT and SNEGSKA (reference sequence). Here the CDR3 DNA reads TGCAGTGCTAGAGATAATGCGGGAGGACTCAATGAGCAGTTCTTC. Its translation: CSARDNAGGLNEQFF.

The chain couples TRBV29-1 to TRBJ2-6, with 8 bases fitting TRBD1. The CDR3 is 17 residues long. The trim removed 1 base at V and 0 bases at J, leaving 5 bases unmatched. Germline CDR1 SQVTM, CDR2 ANQGSEA. The CDR3 DNA reads as TGCAGCGTTGAAGCTGGGACAGGACCCTCTGGGGCCAACGTCCTGACTTTC. It specifies CSVEAGTGPSGANVLTF.